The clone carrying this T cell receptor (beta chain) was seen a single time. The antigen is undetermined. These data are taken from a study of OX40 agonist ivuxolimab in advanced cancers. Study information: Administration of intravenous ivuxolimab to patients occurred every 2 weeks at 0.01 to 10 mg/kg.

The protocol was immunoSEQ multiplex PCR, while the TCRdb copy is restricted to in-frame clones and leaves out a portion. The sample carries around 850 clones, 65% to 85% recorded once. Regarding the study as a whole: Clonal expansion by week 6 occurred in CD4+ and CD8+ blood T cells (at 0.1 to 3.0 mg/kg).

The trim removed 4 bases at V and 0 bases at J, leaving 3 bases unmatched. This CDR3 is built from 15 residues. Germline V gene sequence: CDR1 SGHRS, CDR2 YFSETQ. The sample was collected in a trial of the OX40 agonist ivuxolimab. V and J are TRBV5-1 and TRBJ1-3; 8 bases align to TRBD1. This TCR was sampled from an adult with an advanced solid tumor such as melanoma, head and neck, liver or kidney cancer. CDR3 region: CASSNGTGSGNTIYF. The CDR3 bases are TGCGCCAGCAGCAACGGGACAGGCTCTGGAAACACCATATATTTT.